This is a list of T cell receptor beta chains from one sample in a study of T cell responses to AZD1222 COVID-19 vaccine. Sequencing was performed with immunoSEQ multiplex PCR; in TCRdb, only in-frame clones are kept and a portion is missing. The sample includes 150,000 to 200,000 clones, around nine tenths seen only once; the top ten take about 1%. This specimen was peripheral blood, taken 28 days after the second AZD1222 dose. These receptors originate from an adult who received the AZD1222 COVID-19 vaccine. Both conserved end residues are part of each CDR3. The D gene is left open where the match is weak. Size tells how often a clone was seen (once, few, many) or the class of an expanded clone, and some rows leave it out.

>TRBJ1-2|.|.|TRBV6-7
CASSYSPGDYGYTF
TGTGCCAGCAGTTACTCGCCCGGGGACTATGGCTACACCTTC
>TRBJ2-2|.|.|TRBV4-1
CASSLGQTTGELFF
TGCGCCAGCAGCCTCGGACAGACCACCGGGGAGCTGTTTTTT
>TRBJ1-1|.|.|TRBV12-3/TRBV12-4
CASRIIAHTEAFF
TGTGCCAGCAGGATCATCGCCCACACTGAAGCTTTCTTT
>TRBJ1-5|.|TRBD1|TRBV18
CASSPPGTGPNQPQHF
TGTGCCAGCTCACCCCCCGGGACAGGCCCAAATCAGCCCCAGCATTTT
>TRBJ1-1|.|.|TRBV14
CASSRLIPGPGSTEAFF
TGTGCCAGCAGCCGATTGATACCAGGGCCCGGGAGCACTGAAGCTTTCTTT
>TRBJ2-7|.|.|TRBV23-1
CASSHQYRWKTLDYEQYF
TGCGCCAGCAGTCACCAATACCGATGGAAGACACTCGACTACGAGCAGTACTTC
>TRBJ2-7|.|.|TRBV6-2/TRBV6-3
CASSRNRVGNYEQYF
TGTGCCAGCAGTCGAAACAGGGTTGGGAATTACGAGCAGTACTTC
>TRBJ2-6|.|.|TRBV7-7
CASSTGHGSGANVLTF
TGTGCCAGCAGCACTGGGCATGGATCTGGGGCCAACGTCCTGACTTTC
>TRBJ2-1|.|TRBD1|TRBV6-4
CASSDDGGRGYNEQFF
TGTGCCAGCAGTGACGATGGGGGCAGGGGGTACAATGAGCAGTTCTTC
>TRBJ1-2|.|.|TRBV10-2
CASADARIEGYTF
TGCGCCAGCGCGGACGCTCGGATAGAGGGCTACACCTTC
>TRBJ2-7|.|TRBD2|TRBV14
CASSQGRGPYEQYF
TGTGCCAGCAGCCAGGGGAGGGGCCCCTACGAGCAGTACTTC
>TRBJ1-2|.|.|TRBV4-3
CASSPSSVGGGGYTF
TGCGCCAGCAGCCCTTCTTCCGTGGGGGGAGGGGGCTACACCTTC
>TRBJ1-5|once|.|TRBV5-8
CASSRVAAQPQHF
TGTGCCAGCAGCCGGGTGGCGGCTCAGCCCCAGCATTTT
>TRBJ1-2|.|.|TRBV18
CASSPGERIRGYTF
TGTGCCAGCTCACCAGGGGAAAGGATCAGAGGCTACACCTTC
>TRBJ1-5|.|.|TRBV5-4
CASSLEPNQPQHF
TGTGCCAGCAGCTTGGAGCCCAATCAGCCCCAGCATTTT
>TRBJ1-1|few|.|TRBV5-4
CASSLEENTEAFF
TGTGCCAGCAGCTTGGAAGAGAACACTGAAGCTTTCTTT
>TRBJ2-3|.|.|TRBV19
CASSIDLGVDTQYF
TGTGCCAGTAGTATAGACTTGGGGGTAGATACGCAGTATTTT
>TRBJ2-6|.|TRBD1|TRBV7-9
CASSRSGTGEPGANVLTF
TGTGCCAGCAGTCGGTCCGGGACAGGAGAACCTGGGGCCAACGTCCTGACTTTC
>TRBJ2-2|.|.|TRBV19
CASSIGPPGELFF
TGTGCCAGTAGTATAGGACCCCCCGGGGAGCTGTTTTTT
>TRBJ2-2|.|.|TRBV7-9
CASSLPAREKNTGELFF
TGTGCCAGCAGCCTCCCCGCCAGGGAGAAGAACACCGGGGAGCTGTTTTTT
>TRBJ2-2|many|TRBD1|TRBV6-2/TRBV6-3
CASSRQGTNTGELFF
TGTGCCAGCAGTCGACAGGGGACAAACACCGGGGAGCTGTTTTTT
>TRBJ2-5|.|.|TRBV7-8
CASSLEGRAKGPETQYF
TGTGCCAGCAGCTTAGAGGGTCGAGCTAAGGGGCCTGAGACCCAGTACTTC
>TRBJ2-5|.|.|TRBV7-9
CASSLALGGQETQYF
TGTGCCAGCAGCTTAGCGCTGGGGGGACAAGAGACCCAGTACTTC
>TRBJ1-5|.|.|TRBV5-1
CASSAGAGSNQPQHF
TGCGCCAGCTCAGCCGGGGCAGGGAGCAATCAGCCCCAGCATTTT
>TRBJ1-1|.|.|TRBV6-1
CASSERDFWWAFF
TGTGCCAGCAGTGAACGGGACTTTTGGTGGGCTTTCTTT
>TRBJ1-2|.|.|TRBV6-5
CASSYTGQRLNYGYTF
TGTGCCAGCAGTTACACCGGACAGCGACTTAACTATGGCTACACCTTC
>TRBJ2-7|.|TRBD1|TRBV11-3
CASSPGTGESYEQYF
TGTGCCAGCAGCCCCGGGACAGGGGAGTCCTACGAGCAGTACTTC
>TRBJ2-7|.|.|TRBV15
CATSRDPERGQYF
TGTGCCACCAGCAGAGACCCCGAGAGGGGACAGTACTTC
>TRBJ1-6|.|.|TRBV5-1
CASSLTGDPYNSPLHF
TGCGCCAGCAGCTTAACCGGGGACCCCTATAATTCACCCCTCCACTTT
>TRBJ2-7|.|.|TRBV7-2
CASSLGGGMTNEQYF
TGTGCCAGCAGCTTAGGTGGGGGGATGACAAACGAGCAGTACTTC
>TRBJ2-5|.|TRBD2|TRBV6-2/TRBV6-3
CASSRGGAEETQYF
TGTGCCAGCAGTCGCGGGGGGGCTGAAGAGACCCAGTACTTC
>TRBJ1-5|once|.|TRBV2
CASSASSRNQPQHF
TGTGCCAGCAGTGCATCTTCTCGCAATCAGCCCCAGCATTTT
>TRBJ1-4|once|.|TRBV5-6
CASSPGRDEKLFF
TGTGCCAGCAGCCCGGGACGGGATGAAAAACTGTTTTTT
>TRBJ2-4|.|.|TRBV10-2
CASSESIGWASAKNIQYF
TGCGCCAGCAGTGAGTCGATCGGTTGGGCCAGTGCCAAAAACATTCAGTACTTC
>TRBJ1-6|once|.|TRBV2
CASSEIRVVSYNSPLHF
TGTGCCAGCAGTGAGATCAGGGTGGTTTCCTATAATTCACCCCTCCACTTT
>TRBJ1-2|.|TRBD1|TRBV10-3
CAISRDRETPHYGYTF
TGTGCCATCAGTCGGGACAGGGAAACGCCACACTATGGCTACACCTTC
>TRBJ2-1|.|.|TRBV29-1
CSVEGGGYSYNEQFF
TGCAGCGTTGAAGGAGGCGGGTACTCCTACAATGAGCAGTTCTTC
>TRBJ2-6|.|.|TRBV7-9
CASSLFVSGANVLTF
TGTGCCAGCAGCTTATTCGTCTCTGGGGCCAACGTCCTGACTTTC
>TRBJ1-6|.|.|TRBV6-2/TRBV6-3
CASSPRAGPNSPLHF
TGTGCCAGCAGCCCCAGGGCGGGGCCCAATTCACCCCTCCACTTT
>TRBJ2-3|.|.|TRBV30
CAGFVGGADTQYF
TGTGCCGGTTTTGTGGGGGGAGCAGATACGCAGTATTTT
>TRBJ2-1|.|TRBD1|TRBV5-1
CASSSTGGSYNEQFF
TGCGCCAGCAGCTCGACAGGGGGCTCCTACAATGAGCAGTTCTTC
>TRBJ1-3|.|TRBD1|TRBV6-1
CASSARTGSLVGGNTIYF
TGTGCCAGCAGTGCACGGACAGGGTCTTTAGTTGGAGGAAACACCATATATTTT
>TRBJ1-2|.|.|TRBV5-4
CASSLELGDYGYTF
TGTGCCAGCAGCTTGGAACTGGGCGACTATGGCTACACCTTC
>TRBJ1-1|.|TRBD1|TRBV4-3
CASSQEGQGLTEAFF
TGCGCCAGCAGCCAAGAGGGACAGGGGCTGACTGAAGCTTTCTTT
>TRBJ2-7|.|.|TRBV7-9
CASSSPQAREVYEQYF
TGTGCCAGCAGCTCCCCGCAGGCTAGGGAAGTCTACGAGCAGTACTTC
>TRBJ1-6|.|.|TRBV6-5
CASSYGTLGSPLHF
TGTGCCAGCAGTTACGGGACGTTGGGTTCACCCCTCCACTTT